One sample yielded the 11 T cell receptor beta chains listed below, sequenced in a study of graft-versus-host responses after intestinal transplantation. Libraries were prepared by immunoSEQ multiplex PCR; TCRdb keeps only in-frame clonotypes and omits some of them. Among 75,000 to 90,000 clones listed, about 89% were seen once. Their antigen targets remain unknown. This specimen consisted of unstimulated CD4+ T cells sorted from spleen or lymph node cells, obtained before intestinal transplant. The source is a human donor who received an intestinal transplant.

The genes are TRBV2 and TRBJ1-3, with D possibly being TRBD1 (5 bases). This CDR3 region has 14 residues. The V end was cut by 3 bases, the J end by 2 bases, with 8 bases between. Germline assignment: CDR1 SNHLY and CDR2 FYNNEI. The CDR3, as DNA: TGTGCCAGCAGTGAGTGGGGCCCTGGAAACACCATATATTTT. Protein: CASSEWGPGNTIYF.

This rearrangement joins TRBV28 to TRBJ1-2; 10 bases fit TRBD1. This CDR3 comprises 14 residues. The ends lost 2 bases at V and 8 bases at J; junction bases unmatched: 5. The germline gives CDR1 MDHEN, CDR2 SYDVKM. This CDR3 is CASSLGQGERGYTF. The CDR3 nucleotides are TGTGCCAGCAGTTTAGGACAGGGGGAACGGGGCTACACCTTC.

CDR3 DNA sequence: TGTGCCAGCAGCCAAGATCTTAGCGGGGCGGGGGCCCAGTACTTC. Protein sequence: CASSQDLSGAGAQYF. The gene calls are TRBV4-2 and TRBJ2-5, with TRBD2 identical over 8 bases. The CDR3 totals 15 residues. Germline CDR1 is LGHNA and CDR2 is YNFKEQ. After removal of 0 bases from V and 9 bases from J, the junction contained 9 bases not matched to a gene.

The chain carries TRBV7-3 and TRBJ1-2; TRBD1 is a possible D gene (5 bases). The CDR3 spans 14 residues. The V gene's germline CDR1 is SGHTA and CDR2 FQGTGA. V lost 5 bases to trimming and J lost 8 bases, with 18 bases between them. CDR3 amino acids: CASSDGPGLVGYTF. CDR3 sequence (DNA): TGTGCCAGCAGCGACGGGCCAGGGCTAGTAGGCTACACCTTC.

The J gene is TRBJ1-1, the V gene TRBV6-5, with D unresolved. The CDR3 length is 13 residues. V lost 4 bases and J lost 1, with 7 bases in between. Per germline, CDR1 MNHEY and CDR2 SVGAGI. Here the CDR3 reads CASSWQENTEAFF. CDR3 DNA: TGTGCCAGCAGTTGGCAGGAGAACACTGAAGCTTTCTTT.

This rearrangement joins TRBV28 to TRBJ1-1; TRBD1 matches at 10 bases. There are 14 residues in the CDR3. Germline V gene data show CDR1 as MDHEN and CDR2 as SYDVKM. V lost 3 bases, J lost 7 bases, and 5 bases stayed unmatched. CDR3 DNA sequence: TGTGCCAGCAGTTTGGGGACAGGGGACTTTGAAGCTTTCTTT. It translates to CASSLGTGDFEAFF.

The chain carries TRBV5-4 and TRBJ1-5; a weak D match, TRBD1 (5 bases). With 7 bases removed from V and 0 bases from J, the gap between germline ends came to 17 bases. Germline CDR1 SGHNT, CDR2 YYREEE (reference sequence). This CDR3 spans 16 amino acids. This chain's CDR3 is CASRKKGFYSNQPQHF. The CDR3 DNA sequence: TGTGCCAGCCGTAAAAAGGGGTTCTATAGCAATCAGCCCCAGCATTTT.

The rearrangement joins TRBV10-2 to TRBJ2-2; TRBD2 aligns across 12 bases. The ends lost 4 bases at V and 7 bases at J; junction bases unmatched: 1. The germline CDR1 and CDR2 sequences are WSHSY and SAAADI. The CDR3 covers 14 residues. CDR3 amino acids: CASSGTSGNGELFF. Here the CDR3 DNA reads TGCGCCAGCAGTGGGACTAGCGGGAACGGGGAGCTGTTTTTT.

The chain has TRBV29-1 and TRBJ2-6; no reliable D call. The CDR3 is 16 amino acids. Germline CDR1 reads SQVTM; CDR2 reads ANQGSEA. V was cut by 1 base and J by 1 base, with 11 bases left in between. The CDR3 DNA follows: TGCAGCGTTGAAGGTATAGGAGTATCTGGGGCCAACGTCCTGACTTTC. Protein product: CSVEGIGVSGANVLTF.

The sample holds one count of this clone. The chain carries TRBV10-2 and TRBJ2-3; D is unresolved. Trimming left V 6 bases short and J 4 bases short, with 5 bases between. The CDR3 loop spans 11 amino acids. Germline CDR1 WSHSY, CDR2 SAAADI. CDR3 DNA sequence: TGCGCCAGCAGCCCCGCAGATACGCAGTATTTT. Translating it yields CASSPADTQYF.

This clone was observed a few times. The rearrangement uses TRBV6-1 and TRBJ2-2; D perhaps matches TRBD2 (5 bases). Trimming stripped 7 bases from V and 0 bases from J, with 9 bases between. CDR3 length: 14 amino acids. CDR1 is MNHNS and CDR2 is SASEGT in the germline V gene. In DNA form, the CDR3 reads TGTGCCAGCACTGTTAGCGCGAACACCGGGGAGCTGTTTTTT. Its protein product is CASTVSANTGELFF.